What follows is one TCR beta chain and its context. Its matching antigen is unknown. This CDR3 comprises 15 residues. Losses at the gene ends were 2 bases for V and 7 bases for J; bases not matched to a gene: 8. CDR1 is SGHTA and CDR2 is FQGTGA in the germline V gene. TCRdb keeps only in-frame clones here, not all; method: immunoSEQ multiplex PCR. The table lists around 170,000 clones, approximately 90% of them singletons. These data belong to a study of Ad26.COV2.S vaccination and SARS-CoV-2 variants. Study-wide findings and caveats: Spike-specific TCR breadth was greater after Ad26.COV2.S than placebo. Total T cell responses may have been underestimated by the TCR breadth and depth analyses. For non-spike TCRs, breadth in vaccine recipients resembled that in placebo recipients.

This clonotype was obtained from a human donor who had recovered from COVID-19. Sample: peripheral blood, taken after recovery from COVID-19. This sequence joins TRBV7-3 and TRBJ2-3; 8 bases are a match to TRBD2. Here the CDR3 DNA reads TGTGCCAGCAGCTTAGGCAGCGGGAGCGGAAATACGCAGTATTTT. This gives the protein CASSLGSGSGNTQYF.